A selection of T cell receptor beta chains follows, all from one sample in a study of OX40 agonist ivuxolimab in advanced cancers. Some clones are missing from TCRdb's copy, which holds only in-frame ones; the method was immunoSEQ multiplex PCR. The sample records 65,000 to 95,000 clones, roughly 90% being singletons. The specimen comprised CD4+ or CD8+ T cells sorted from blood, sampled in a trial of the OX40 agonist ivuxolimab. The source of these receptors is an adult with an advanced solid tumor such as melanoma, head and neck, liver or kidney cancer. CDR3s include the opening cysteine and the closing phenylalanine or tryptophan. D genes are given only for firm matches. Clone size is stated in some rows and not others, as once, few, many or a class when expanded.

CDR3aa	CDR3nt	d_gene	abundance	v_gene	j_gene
CASSLALGAGEETQYF	TGCGCCAGCAGCTTGGCCCTAGGAGCGGGGGAAGAGACCCAGTACTTC	TRBD2	NA	TRBV5-1	TRBJ2-5
CASSVVFGKWDQNEQFF	TGTGCCAGCAGCGTGGTGTTTGGGAAGTGGGATCAGAATGAGCAGTTCTTC	NA	NA	TRBV28	TRBJ2-1
CASSMGPVGNQPQHF	TGTGCCAGTAGTATGGGGCCAGTGGGGAATCAGCCCCAGCATTTT	NA	NA	TRBV19	TRBJ1-5
CASLVDTEAFF	TGTGCCAGTCTCGTCGACACTGAAGCTTTCTTT	NA	NA	TRBV19	TRBJ1-1
CASSQDPASGGRPDTQYF	TGTGCCAGCAGCCAAGATCCGGCTAGCGGGGGGAGGCCAGATACGCAGTATTTT	TRBD2	NA	TRBV4-2	TRBJ2-3
CSAKRSSYNEQFF	TGCAGCGCGAAGCGTAGCTCCTACAATGAGCAGTTCTTC	NA	NA	TRBV29-1	TRBJ2-1
CASSDRSHQPQHF	TGTGCCAGCTCGGACAGGAGCCATCAGCCCCAGCATTTT	TRBD1	NA	TRBV19	TRBJ1-5
CASRRSQGSYEQYF	TGTGCCAGCAGACGAAGCCAGGGTTCCTACGAGCAGTACTTC	NA	NA	TRBV27	TRBJ2-7
CASSQDRQGENEQFF	TGTGCCAGCAGCCAAGATAGGCAGGGGGAAAATGAGCAGTTCTTC	TRBD1	once	TRBV4-2	TRBJ2-1
CASSLSSRGSYGYTF	TGTGCCAGCAGTTTATCGAGCAGGGGCAGCTATGGCTACACCTTC	NA	NA	TRBV28	TRBJ1-2
CASSLGLRTSGRETQYF	TGCGCCAGCAGCTTGGGTCTTAGGACTAGCGGGAGGGAGACCCAGTACTTC	TRBD2	NA	TRBV5-1	TRBJ2-5
CASSLPQNTDTQYF	TGTGCCAGCAGCCTCCCACAAAACACAGATACGCAGTATTTT	NA	NA	TRBV5-6	TRBJ2-3
CASSLRTTNEKLFF	TGCGCCAGCAGCTTGCGTACAACTAATGAAAAACTGTTTTTT	NA	NA	TRBV5-1	TRBJ1-4
CASSDRGSYNSPLHF	TGTGCCAGTAGCGACAGGGGTTCCTATAATTCACCCCTCCACTTT	TRBD1	NA	TRBV19	TRBJ1-6
CASSSWGWRGYTF	TGTGCCAGCAGTTCCTGGGGGTGGCGGGGCTACACCTTC	NA	NA	TRBV27	TRBJ1-2
CASRRGQRLYEQYF	TGTGCCAGCAGGAGGGGACAGAGACTTTACGAGCAGTACTTC	TRBD1	NA	TRBV6-1	TRBJ2-7
CASTQAGTSSETQYF	TGTGCCAGCACTCAGGCGGGGACAAGCTCCGAGACCCAGTACTTC	NA	NA	TRBV2	TRBJ2-5
CASSQSGLANGQFF	TGTGCCAGCAGTCAGTCGGGACTAGCGAACGGGCAGTTCTTC	TRBD2	NA	TRBV28	TRBJ2-1
CASSFGGLAGEVYEQYF	TGTGCCAGCAGCTTTGGGGGACTAGCGGGAGAAGTATACGAGCAGTACTTC	TRBD2	NA	TRBV7-9	TRBJ2-7
CASSHLGTPLTYEQYF	TGTGCCAGCAGCCACCTCGGGACACCTCTAACCTACGAGCAGTACTTC	NA	once	TRBV16	TRBJ2-7
CASSGVGGLYNEQFF	TGTGCCAGCAGTGGTGTGGGCGGATTGTACAATGAGCAGTTCTTC	NA	NA	TRBV2	TRBJ2-1
CASSLVTVGNTEAFF	TGCGCCAGCAGCTTGGTTACGGTAGGGAACACTGAAGCTTTCTTT	NA	NA	TRBV5-1	TRBJ1-1
CASSLGGLGEKLFF	TGTGCCAGCAGCTTAGGAGGGCTTGGTGAAAAACTGTTTTTT	NA	NA	TRBV7-9	TRBJ1-4
CASSLVGDTQYF	TGTGCCAGCAGCTTAGTTGGGGATACGCAGTATTTT	NA	NA	TRBV7-9	TRBJ2-3
CASSLLPRPGDTQYF	TGTGCCAGCAGTTTGCTTCCGAGGCCGGGAGATACGCAGTATTTT	NA	NA	TRBV27	TRBJ2-3
CASSLELTDTQYF	TGTGCTAGCAGCTTAGAATTAACAGATACGCAGTATTTT	NA	few	TRBV7-7	TRBJ2-3
CASSYDRGGNTEAFF	TGTGCCAGCAGCTACGACAGGGGAGGGAACACTGAAGCTTTCTTT	TRBD1	NA	TRBV11-1	TRBJ1-1
CASSTPGLANEQFF	TGTGCCAGTAGTACCCCGGGGCTAGCAAATGAGCAGTTCTTC	NA	NA	TRBV19	TRBJ2-1
CASSPGPSVDTQYF	TGTGCCAGCAGCCCCGGACCGTCCGTAGATACGCAGTATTTT	NA	NA	TRBV7-9	TRBJ2-3
CAISDRAGGNGYTF	TGTGCCATCTCTGACAGGGCAGGGGGGAATGGCTACACCTTC	TRBD1	NA	TRBV6-5	TRBJ1-2
CASTGLATDTQYF	TGTGCCAGCACAGGACTAGCGACAGATACGCAGTATTTT	TRBD2	NA	TRBV5-8	TRBJ2-3
CASSHSPSGSSYEQYF	TGTGCCAGCAGCCACTCCCCTAGCGGGAGCTCCTACGAGCAGTACTTC	TRBD2	once	TRBV5-4	TRBJ2-7
CASSSDPGSAGEAFF	TGTGCCAGCAGTTCAGATCCGGGCTCCGCTGGTGAAGCTTTCTTT	NA	NA	TRBV5-4	TRBJ1-1
CASFRQGEQYF	TGTGCCAGTTTTCGGCAGGGAGAGCAGTACTTC	NA	NA	TRBV19	TRBJ2-7
CASSPGPMNEKLFF	TGTGCCAGCAGCCCGGGACCGATGAATGAAAAACTGTTTTTT	NA	few	TRBV7-2	TRBJ1-4
CASSSGAASYEQYF	TGTGCCAGCAGTTCCGGGGCAGCTAGCTACGAGCAGTACTTC	NA	NA	TRBV28	TRBJ2-7
CASSGTVSYTF	TGTGCCAGCAGTGGAACAGTCAGCTACACCTTC	NA	few	TRBV2	TRBJ1-2
CASSPDRGMYF	TGTGCCAGCAGCCCTGACAGGGGGATGTACTTC	TRBD1	NA	TRBV7-2	TRBJ2-5
CASSPRKGQSNQPQHF	TGTGCCAGCTCACCGCGGAAAGGTCAGAGCAATCAGCCCCAGCATTTT	NA	NA	TRBV18	TRBJ1-5
CSVGRGYTDTQYF	TGCAGCGTTGGTAGGGGATACACAGATACGCAGTATTTT	NA	NA	TRBV29-1	TRBJ2-3
CASSEGAGEDYGYTF	TGTGCCAGCAGTGAGGGAGCAGGGGAGGACTATGGCTACACCTTC	NA	NA	TRBV6-1	TRBJ1-2
CASSLYDSPNEQYF	TGTGCCAGCAGCTTATACGACAGCCCTAACGAGCAGTACTTC	NA	once	TRBV13	TRBJ2-7
CASTPGAGTHNEQFF	TGCGCCAGCACCCCAGGAGCGGGGACCCACAATGAGCAGTTCTTC	TRBD2	NA	TRBV5-1	TRBJ2-1
CASSHLGTIVTPYEQYF	TGTGCCAGCAGCCACCTGGGGACTATCGTGACCCCCTACGAGCAGTACTTC	TRBD2	NA	TRBV5-6	TRBJ2-7
CASSSLGPLNEQFF	TGTGCCAGCAGTTCCCTGGGCCCGCTCAATGAGCAGTTCTTC	NA	NA	TRBV28	TRBJ2-1
CASTHQGEGNQPQHF	TGTGCCAGCACCCACCAGGGGGAGGGCAATCAGCCCCAGCATTTT	TRBD1	NA	TRBV5-5	TRBJ1-5
CASTAGSGAYNEQFF	TGTGCCAGCACCGCGGGAAGCGGGGCTTACAATGAGCAGTTCTTC	TRBD2	NA	TRBV11-2	TRBJ2-1
CASSLVGQRYEQYF	TGCGCCAGCAGCTTGGTAGGACAGCGCTACGAGCAGTACTTC	NA	NA	TRBV5-1	TRBJ2-7
CASSHALSGRRNYGYTF	TGCGCCAGCAGCCACGCCCTTTCGGGGCGCCGAAACTATGGCTACACCTTC	NA	NA	TRBV4-1	TRBJ1-2
CASSLGGTDTQYF	TGCGCCAGCAGCTTGGGAGGCACAGATACGCAGTATTTT	NA	NA	TRBV5-1	TRBJ2-3
CASRRVGSSGYTF	TGTGCCAGCAGGCGGGTCGGGAGCAGTGGCTACACCTTC	NA	NA	TRBV28	TRBJ1-2
CASSYSTRVNTEAFF	TGTGCCAGCAGTTACTCTACGAGGGTGAACACTGAAGCTTTCTTT	NA	NA	TRBV6-5	TRBJ1-1
CASRSSGREKLFF	TGTGCCAGCAGGTCCTCGGGTAGAGAAAAACTGTTTTTT	NA	NA	TRBV6-5	TRBJ1-4
CASRVSGPLDTQYF	TGCGCCAGCAGAGTTTCAGGCCCCCTAGATACGCAGTATTTT	NA	NA	TRBV5-1	TRBJ2-3
CASNNRGMDTEAFF	TGCGCCAGCAACAACAGGGGTATGGACACTGAAGCTTTCTTT	TRBD1	NA	TRBV5-1	TRBJ1-1